This T cell receptor (beta chain) was documented in a study of T-cell reconstitution after alpha-beta-depleted transplantation in children. Study-wide points: Alpha-beta T cells present about two months after transplant were reported to originate from several hundred expanded graft clones. Once a year had passed after transplant, T-cell counts and diversity came mostly from newly produced T cells. Some patients showed high day-60 TCRbeta diversity, which derived from surviving recipient T cells and thymic progenitors.

The CDR3 contains 15 residues. Trimming left V 2 bases short and J 0 bases short, with 8 bases between. The germline V gene has CDR1 SGHVS and CDR2 FQNEAQ. This clonotype was detected ten times or more. Its antigen is undetermined. Unique molecular identifiers were used in preparing the TCRbeta library. TCRdb analysed the PCR reads with MiXCR anew, one entry per CDR3 protein. In the table there are 480,000 or so distinct CDR3 sequences, roughly a tenth of which are singletons. The chain is built from TRBV7-8 and TRBJ1-5; no clear D. This TCR was recovered from a child aged 2 to 10 with inherited bone marrow failure, due to receive a stem cell transplant. The material sequenced was PBMCs, taken before TCRalphabeta/CD19-depleted stem cell transplant. CDR3 protein: CASSLLLNSNQPQHF. The CDR3 nucleotides are TGTGCCAGCAGCTTATTACTGAATAGCAATCAGCCCCAGCATTTT. Full variable domain (remainder filled in from reference TRBV7-8 and TRBJ1-5): GAGVSQSPRYKVAKRGQDVALRCDPISGHVSLFWYQQALGQGPEFLTYFQNEAQLDKSGLPSDRFFAERPEGSVSTLKIQRTQQEDSAVYLCASSLLLNSNQPQHFGDGTRLSIL.